Listed below are T cell receptor beta chains from one sample, sequenced in a study of T cell repertoires in cytomegalovirus infection. Their cognate antigens are unknown. Via MiXCR, TCRdb re-called the reads, giving one row per CDR3 protein. The table lists approximately 910,000 distinct CDR3 sequences, around a third of them singletons. The source was cultured CD8+ T cells from PBMCs, collected from culture after CMV antigen stimulation. These receptors were collected from a human donor in good health (CMV status not recorded). Some clones in this sample may be carry-over from other donors' samples. Each CDR3 is given with its conserved first and last residue. D genes are given only for firm matches. Not every row has a clone size; where given, it reads once, few, many or a size class.

D	V	size	J	CDR3	DNA
NA	TRBV20-1	few	TRBJ1-1	CSASWHPNTEAFF	TGCAGTGCTAGTTGGCACCCGAACACTGAAGCTTTCTTT
TRBD1	TRBV6-2/TRBV6-3	NA	TRBJ1-3	CAVSTGELENTIYF	TGTGCCGTATCGACAGGGGAACTCGAAAACACCATATATTTT
NA	TRBV5-5	NA	TRBJ1-6	CASSRGLPSSSYNSPLHF	TGTGCCAGCAGCAGGGGACTGCCCTCGAGCTCCTATAATTCACCCCTCCACTTT
NA	TRBV7-8	many	TRBJ2-5	CASSLQSPLGETQYF	TGTGCCAGCAGCTTACAAAGCCCCTTAGGAGAGACCCAGTACTTC
NA	TRBV20-1	NA	TRBJ2-1	CSARDYRDFSYNEQFF	TGCAGTGCTAGAGACTACAGGGATTTCTCCTACAATGAGCAGTTCTTC
NA	TRBV2	NA	TRBJ1-1	CASRGGQKAFF	TGTGCCAGCAGGGGGGGTCAGAAAGCTTTCTTT
TRBD2	TRBV10-3	few	TRBJ2-1	CAISGGGNPEQFF	TGTGCCATCAGCGGGGGGGGGAATCCTGAGCAGTTCTTC
TRBD2	TRBV6-8	NA	TRBJ2-3	CASSSLAGVGDTQYF	TGTGCCAGCAGTTCTTTAGCGGGGGTGGGAGATACGCAGTATTTT
TRBD1	TRBV7-9	many	TRBJ2-1	CATRGTGGIYNEQFF	TGTGCCACCAGAGGGACAGGTGGCATCTACAATGAGCAGTTCTTC
TRBD2	TRBV12-3/TRBV12-4	many	TRBJ2-1	CASSGSGGPVSEQFF	TGTGCCAGCAGTGGGTCGGGGGGGCCAGTAAGTGAGCAGTTCTTC
NA	TRBV12-3/TRBV12-4	NA	TRBJ1-5	CASSLRDYRNQPQHF	TGTGCCAGCAGTTTACGGGACTATCGCAATCAGCCCCAGCATTTT
TRBD1	TRBV6-2/TRBV6-3	NA	TRBJ2-1	CASKGQFRDIEQFF	TGTGCCAGCAAGGGACAGTTCAGGGACATTGAGCAGTTCTTC
TRBD2	TRBV15	few	TRBJ2-3	CATSRSGGTDTQYF	TGTGCCACCAGCAGAAGCGGGGGCACAGATACGCAGTATTTT
NA	TRBV6-2/TRBV6-3	few	TRBJ2-7	CAIQTGVSYEQYF	TGTGCCATCCAGACAGGTGTCTCCTACGAGCAGTACTTC
TRBD1	TRBV7-8	NA	TRBJ1-2	CASSPRTGGAGYTF	TGTGCCAGCAGCCCCAGGACAGGGGGCGCAGGCTACACCTTC
TRBD1	TRBV4-1	NA	TRBJ1-5	CANSHAADREIQPQHF	TGCGCCAACAGCCATGCCGCGGACAGGGAGATTCAGCCCCAGCATTTT
NA	TRBV4-3	many	TRBJ1-4	CASSQAATAGHGEKLFF	TGCGCCAGCAGCCAAGCCGCCACGGCGGGGCACGGTGAAAAACTGTTTTTT
NA	TRBV12-3/TRBV12-4	NA	TRBJ1-1	CANSPLQGMMNTEAFF	TGTGCCAACAGCCCATTACAGGGAATGATGAACACTGAAGCTTTCTTT
TRBD2	TRBV7-2	few	TRBJ2-3	CASSSAGGDGVDTQYF	TGTGCCAGCAGCTCCGCGGGGGGGGATGGTGTGGATACGCAGTATTTT
NA	TRBV4-1	NA	TRBJ2-3	CASSRRGLGTDTQYF	TGCGCCAGCAGCCGCCGGGGGCTGGGGACAGATACGCAGTATTTT
TRBD1	TRBV6-1	NA	TRBJ2-1	CASSEATGGTNEQFF	TGTGCCAGCAGTGAAGCAACAGGGGGGACAAATGAGCAGTTCTTC
NA	TRBV27	few	TRBJ1-3	CASSPSRGVVNTIYF	TGTGCCAGCAGTCCTTCGCGTGGGGTGGTGAACACCATATATTTT
NA	TRBV7-9	NA	TRBJ2-3	CASSLGGYWQYF	TGTGCCAGCAGCTTAGGCGGCTATTGGCAGTATTTT
TRBD1	TRBV15	many	TRBJ2-1	CATTPRMPGQGRNEQFF	TGTGCCACCACCCCGCGGATGCCGGGACAGGGGAGGAATGAGCAGTTCTTC
TRBD1	TRBV5-5	once	TRBJ2-5	CASNPFPGQGAETQYF	TGTGCCAGCAACCCATTCCCCGGACAGGGCGCGGAGACCCAGTACTTC
TRBD2	TRBV7-6	medium-sized	TRBJ2-1	CASSLYRGGGNEQFF	TGTGCCAGCAGCTTATATCGGGGGGGTGGGAATGAGCAGTTCTTC
TRBD1	TRBV7-6	NA	TRBJ2-1	CASSLNRGNGPHSVVQFF	TGTGCCAGCAGCTTAAACAGGGGGAATGGACCTCACAGCGTTGTGCAGTTCTTC